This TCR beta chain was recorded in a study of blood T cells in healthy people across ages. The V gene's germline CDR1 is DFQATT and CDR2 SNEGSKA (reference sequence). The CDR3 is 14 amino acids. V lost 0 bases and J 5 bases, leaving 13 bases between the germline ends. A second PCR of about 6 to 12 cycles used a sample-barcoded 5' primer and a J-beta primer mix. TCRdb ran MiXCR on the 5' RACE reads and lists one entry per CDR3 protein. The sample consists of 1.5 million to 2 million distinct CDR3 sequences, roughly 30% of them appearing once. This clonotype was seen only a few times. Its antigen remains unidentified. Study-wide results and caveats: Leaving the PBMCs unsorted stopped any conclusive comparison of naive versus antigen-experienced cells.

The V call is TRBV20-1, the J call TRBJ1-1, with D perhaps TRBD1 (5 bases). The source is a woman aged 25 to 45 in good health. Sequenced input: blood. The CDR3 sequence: CSARDKVGDTEAFF. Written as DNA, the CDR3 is TGCAGTGCTAGAGATAAGGTAGGGGATACTGAAGCTTTCTTT.